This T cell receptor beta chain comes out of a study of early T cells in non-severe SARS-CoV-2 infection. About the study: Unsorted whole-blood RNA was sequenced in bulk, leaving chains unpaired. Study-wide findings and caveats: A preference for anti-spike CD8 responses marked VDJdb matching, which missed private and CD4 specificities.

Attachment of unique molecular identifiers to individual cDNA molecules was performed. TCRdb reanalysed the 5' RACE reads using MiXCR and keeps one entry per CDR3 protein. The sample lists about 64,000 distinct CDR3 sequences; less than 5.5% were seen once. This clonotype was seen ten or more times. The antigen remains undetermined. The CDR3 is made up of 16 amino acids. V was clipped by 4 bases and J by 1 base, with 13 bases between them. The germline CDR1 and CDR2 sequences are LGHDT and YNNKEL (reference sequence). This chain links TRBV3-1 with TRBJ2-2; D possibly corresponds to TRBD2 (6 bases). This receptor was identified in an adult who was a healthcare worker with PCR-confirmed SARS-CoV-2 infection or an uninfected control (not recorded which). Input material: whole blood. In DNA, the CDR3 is TGTGCCAGCAGCCCGATAGCGGCCGGGAACACCGGGGAGCTGTTTTTT. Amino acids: CASSPIAAGNTGELFF.